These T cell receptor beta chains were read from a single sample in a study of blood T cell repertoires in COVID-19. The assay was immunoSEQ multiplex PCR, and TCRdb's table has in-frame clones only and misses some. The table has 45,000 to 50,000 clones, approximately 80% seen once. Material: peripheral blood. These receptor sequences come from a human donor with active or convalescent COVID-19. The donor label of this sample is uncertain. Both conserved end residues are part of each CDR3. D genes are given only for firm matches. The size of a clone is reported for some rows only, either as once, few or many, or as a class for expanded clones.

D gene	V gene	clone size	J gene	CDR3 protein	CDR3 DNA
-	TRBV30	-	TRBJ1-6	CAWSNWMGAPGSPLHF	TGTGCCTGGAGCAACTGGATGGGAGCCCCTGGTTCACCCCTCCACTTT
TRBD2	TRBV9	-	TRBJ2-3	CASSVTGGPGLTSTDTQYF	TGTGCCAGCAGCGTTACGGGAGGGCCCGGCCTTACTAGCACAGATACGCAGTATTTT
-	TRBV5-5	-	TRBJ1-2	CASSLDQGWANYGYTF	TGTGCCAGCAGCTTGGACCAGGGGTGGGCTAACTATGGCTACACCTTC
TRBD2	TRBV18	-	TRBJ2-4	CASSPPGAGENIQYF	TGTGCCAGCTCACCCCCAGGAGCGGGAGAAAACATTCAGTACTTC
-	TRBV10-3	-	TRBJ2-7	CAISDPARYEQYF	TGTGCCATCAGTGACCCAGCGAGGTACGAGCAGTACTTC
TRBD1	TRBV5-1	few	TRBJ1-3	CASSLGSGGSGNTIYF	TGCGCCAGCAGCTTGGGGTCAGGGGGTTCTGGAAACACCATATATTTT
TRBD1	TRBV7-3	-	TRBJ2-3	CASSPWDREIDTQYF	TGTGCCAGCAGCCCATGGGACAGGGAAATAGATACGCAGTATTTT
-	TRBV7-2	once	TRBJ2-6	CASSLQGRATGANVLTF	TGTGCCAGCAGCTTGCAGGGTAGGGCAACTGGGGCCAACGTCCTGACTTTC
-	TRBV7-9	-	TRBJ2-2	CASRNTMPGELFF	TGTGCCAGCAGAAACACGATGCCCGGGGAGCTGTTTTTT
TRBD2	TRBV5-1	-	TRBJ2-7	CASSPEGLVRSEQYF	TGCGCCAGCAGCCCCGAGGGACTAGTACGATCCGAGCAGTACTTC
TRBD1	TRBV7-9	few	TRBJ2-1	CASSYGQGAENEQFF	TGTGCCAGCAGCTACGGACAGGGGGCCGAAAATGAGCAGTTCTTC
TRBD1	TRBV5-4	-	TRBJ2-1	CASSPTGNPYNEQFF	TGTGCCAGCAGCCCGACAGGGAATCCCTACAATGAGCAGTTCTTC
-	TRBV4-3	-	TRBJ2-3	CASSQDLLQGVSTDTQYF	TGCGCCAGCAGCCAAGATTTATTACAGGGAGTCAGCACAGATACGCAGTATTTT
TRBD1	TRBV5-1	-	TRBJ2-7	CASRQGVNGEQYF	TGCGCCAGCCGACAGGGGGTTAACGGAGAGCAGTACTTC
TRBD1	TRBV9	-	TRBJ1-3	CASSVDRGYTIYF	TGTGCCAGCAGCGTAGACAGGGGATACACCATATATTTT
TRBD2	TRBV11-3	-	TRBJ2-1	CASSLGLAGPYNEQFF	TGTGCCAGCAGCTTAGGACTAGCGGGACCCTACAATGAGCAGTTCTTC
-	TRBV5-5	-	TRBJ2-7	CASSLSTVDYEQYF	TGTGCCAGCAGCTTATCGACAGTCGACTACGAGCAGTACTTC
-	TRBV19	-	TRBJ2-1	CASSIARQGINNEQFF	TGTGCCAGTAGTATAGCTAGGCAGGGGATTAACAATGAGCAGTTCTTC
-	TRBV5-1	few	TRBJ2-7	CASSSHDEQYF	TGCGCCAGCAGCTCCCATGACGAGCAGTACTTC
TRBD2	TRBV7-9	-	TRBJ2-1	CASSLGFGREVGNEQFF	TGTGCCAGCAGCTTAGGATTTGGGCGGGAGGTTGGCAATGAGCAGTTCTTC
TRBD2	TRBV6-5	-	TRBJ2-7	CASSYLGLADEQYF	TGTGCCAGCAGTTACTTGGGACTAGCGGACGAGCAGTACTTC
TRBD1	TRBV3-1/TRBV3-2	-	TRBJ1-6	CASSQGQVHSPLHF	TGTGCCAGCAGCCAGGGACAGGTCCATTCACCCCTCCACTTT
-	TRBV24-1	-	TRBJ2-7	CATSGPGGLGDEQYF	TGTGCCACCAGTGGCCCTGGAGGGTTAGGGGACGAGCAGTACTTC
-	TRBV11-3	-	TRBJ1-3	CASSLGGTSGNTIYF	TGTGCCAGCAGCTTGGGAGGAACCTCTGGAAACACCATATATTTT
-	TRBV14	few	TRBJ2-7	CASSQASGFSSYEQYF	TGTGCCAGCAGCCAAGCGTCGGGGTTTAGCTCCTACGAGCAGTACTTC
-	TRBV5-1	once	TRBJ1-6	CASSFLGTSYNSPLHF	TGCGCCAGCAGCTTCTTGGGCACCTCCTATAATTCACCCCTCCACTTT
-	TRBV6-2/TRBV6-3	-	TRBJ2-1	CASSLDRSSYNEQFF	TGTGCCAGCAGCCTCGACAGGAGCTCCTACAATGAGCAGTTCTTC
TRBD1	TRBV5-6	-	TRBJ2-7	CASSLGQGSYEQYF	TGTGCCAGCAGCTTGGGACAGGGGTCCTACGAGCAGTACTTC
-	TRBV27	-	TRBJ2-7	CASSFGSGSEQYF	TGTGCCAGCAGTTTTGGGAGTGGGAGCGAGCAGTACTTC
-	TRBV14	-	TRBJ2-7	CASSQLGHRDEQYF	TGTGCCAGCAGCCAACTGGGGCACAGGGACGAGCAGTACTTC
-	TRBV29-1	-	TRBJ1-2	CSVEIGEVGYGYTF	TGCAGCGTTGAAATAGGGGAGGTTGGCTATGGCTACACCTTC
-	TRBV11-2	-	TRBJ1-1	CASSFGERAEAFF	TGTGCCAGCAGCTTTGGAGAGCGGGCTGAAGCTTTCTTT
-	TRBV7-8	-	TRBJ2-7	CASSRSAYEQYF	TGTGCCAGCAGCCGCTCCGCCTACGAGCAGTACTTC
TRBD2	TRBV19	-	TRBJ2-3	CASQGLARTDTQYF	TGTGCCAGTCAAGGACTAGCCCGCACAGATACGCAGTATTTT
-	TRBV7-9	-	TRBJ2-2	CASGARRNTGELFF	TGTGCCAGCGGGGCGCGGAGGAACACCGGGGAGCTGTTTTTT
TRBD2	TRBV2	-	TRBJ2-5	CASRQGLAQETQYF	TGTGCCAGCAGACAAGGACTAGCCCAAGAGACCCAGTACTTC
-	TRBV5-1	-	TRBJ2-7	CASSLAPGFNYEQYF	TGCGCCAGCAGCTTGGCGCCAGGCTTCAACTACGAGCAGTACTTC
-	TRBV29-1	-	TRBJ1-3	CSALPFSGNTIYF	TGCAGCGCTCTACCCTTCTCTGGAAACACCATATATTTT
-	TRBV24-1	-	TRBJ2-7	CATSDPPRSYEQYF	TGTGCCACCAGTGATCCTCCCAGGTCCTACGAGCAGTACTTC
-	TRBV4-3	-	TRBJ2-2	CASSQVLAQGHTGELFF	TGCGCCAGCAGCCAAGTACTAGCCCAAGGCCACACCGGGGAGCTGTTTTTT
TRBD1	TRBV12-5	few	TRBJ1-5	CASGFGQGGQPQHF	TGTGCTAGTGGTTTTGGACAGGGTGGTCAGCCCCAGCATTTT
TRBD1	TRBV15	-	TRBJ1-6	CATSREDRGYNSPLHF	TGTGCCACCAGCAGAGAAGACAGGGGCTATAATTCACCCCTCCACTTT
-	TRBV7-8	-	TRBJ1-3	CASSFLQKSGNTIYF	TGTGCCAGCAGCTTTCTACAGAAGTCTGGAAACACCATATATTTT
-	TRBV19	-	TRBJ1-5	CASRPTDSNQPQHF	TGTGCCAGTAGACCCACAGATAGCAATCAGCCCCAGCATTTT
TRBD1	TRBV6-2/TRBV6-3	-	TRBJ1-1	CASSRPGQEKEAFF	TGTGCCAGCAGCCGCCCAGGACAGGAGAAGGAAGCTTTCTTT
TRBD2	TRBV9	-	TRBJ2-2	CASSPSPIPSGPPTGELFF	TGTGCCAGCAGCCCGAGTCCCATACCTAGCGGGCCGCCCACCGGGGAGCTGTTTTTT
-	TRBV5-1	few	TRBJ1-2	CASSLEWGVQGYTF	TGCGCCAGCAGCTTGGAATGGGGGGTCCAAGGCTACACCTTC
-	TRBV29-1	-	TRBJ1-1	CSVEDLGGGTEAFF	TGCAGCGTTGAAGATCTAGGCGGGGGGACTGAAGCTTTCTTT
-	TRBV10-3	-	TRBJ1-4	CAASELNNEKLFF	TGTGCCGCCAGCGAACTTAATAATGAAAAACTGTTTTTT
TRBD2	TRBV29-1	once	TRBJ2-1	CSVPSGTSGRTYNEQFF	TGCAGCGTCCCTTCCGGGACTAGCGGGAGGACCTACAATGAGCAGTTCTTC
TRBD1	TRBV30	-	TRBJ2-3	CAWSYGQGTDTQYF	TGTGCCTGGAGTTATGGACAGGGAACAGATACGCAGTATTTT
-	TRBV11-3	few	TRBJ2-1	CASSLNSYNEQFF	TGTGCCAGCAGCTTAAACAGCTACAATGAGCAGTTCTTC
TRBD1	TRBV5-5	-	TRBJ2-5	CASSTSWTGRETQYF	TGTGCCAGCAGCACATCATGGACAGGGCGAGAGACCCAGTACTTC
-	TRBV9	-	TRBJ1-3	CASSVSGDYSGNTIYF	TGTGCCAGCAGCGTAAGCGGGGACTACTCTGGAAACACCATATATTTT
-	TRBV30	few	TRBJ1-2	CAGQPTGISIGYTF	TGTGCCGGACAGCCTACAGGGATTTCTATCGGCTACACCTTC
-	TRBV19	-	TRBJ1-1	CATDEGALTEAFF	TGTGCCACTGATGAAGGGGCGCTCACTGAAGCTTTCTTT
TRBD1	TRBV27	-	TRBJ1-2	CASSSPGQGPTHYGYTF	TGTGCCAGCAGTTCCCCGGGACAGGGGCCGACCCACTATGGCTACACCTTC